This T cell receptor beta chain is drawn from a study of cytomegalovirus exposure and HLA in healthy donors. Turning to this clone: What it binds is unknown.

General study points: A later analysis linked a missense DCLRE1C variant to TCR beta V- and J-gene trimming. High sensitivity and specificity were reportedly achieved when the classifier diagnosed cytomegalovirus status. Later examination showed HLA-associated TCR beta chains had greater clonal expansion than equally common others.

Use of 60 Vbeta and 13 Jbeta primers characterized the PCR. Repertoires were generated with immunoSEQ multiplex PCR, while TCRdb's copy carries only in-frame clones and drops some. The table lists 150,000 or so clones, more than 75% of them singletons. Germline values: CDR1 ENHRY, CDR2 SYGVKD. V was shortened by 6 bases and J by 4 bases, with 9 bases between the two germline ends. This CDR3 is 13 amino acids long. The J gene is TRBJ2-2, the V gene TRBV10-3, with TRBD2 as a possible D gene (6 bases). The clonotype was recovered from a woman aged 40 to 50 in good health and CMV-seronegative. The sequencing sample was made of PBMCs. CDR3 protein: CAISPGVTGELFF. In DNA form, the CDR3 reads TGTGCCATCAGCCCGGGAGTCACCGGGGAGCTGTTTTTT.